This TCR beta chain was obtained from a study of blood T cell repertoires in COVID-19. Study-level information: The study drew acute and convalescent COVID-19 samples from the United States, Italy and Spain. PBMCs, B-cell-depleted T cells, or T cells provided the cDNA or gDNA that made up the material.

The ends were cut back, 7 bases at V and 4 bases at J, with 10 bases in the middle. This CDR3 has 12 residues. Looked up from germline, CDR1 is MDHEN and CDR2 is SYDVKM. How the authors handled the data: Amplification of reference gene primers was used by the study to estimate nucleated cell counts. Profiling relied on immunoSEQ multiplex PCR, and the TCRdb table lists in-frame clones only, not all of them. Clone size and the V and J calls come from that table; the DNA yielded D and trimming. The repertoire consists of about 30,000 clones, with around nine tenths occurring once and the leading ten covering roughly two thirds.

The genes are TRBV28 and TRBJ1-2; D gene uncertain. This sequence originates from a man between 65 and 80 years old with acute or convalescent COVID-19. The specimen sequenced was peripheral blood. The CDR3 is CASTLSGYGYTF. The CDR3 DNA follows: TGTGCCAGCACCCTATCGGGCTATGGCTACACCTTC.